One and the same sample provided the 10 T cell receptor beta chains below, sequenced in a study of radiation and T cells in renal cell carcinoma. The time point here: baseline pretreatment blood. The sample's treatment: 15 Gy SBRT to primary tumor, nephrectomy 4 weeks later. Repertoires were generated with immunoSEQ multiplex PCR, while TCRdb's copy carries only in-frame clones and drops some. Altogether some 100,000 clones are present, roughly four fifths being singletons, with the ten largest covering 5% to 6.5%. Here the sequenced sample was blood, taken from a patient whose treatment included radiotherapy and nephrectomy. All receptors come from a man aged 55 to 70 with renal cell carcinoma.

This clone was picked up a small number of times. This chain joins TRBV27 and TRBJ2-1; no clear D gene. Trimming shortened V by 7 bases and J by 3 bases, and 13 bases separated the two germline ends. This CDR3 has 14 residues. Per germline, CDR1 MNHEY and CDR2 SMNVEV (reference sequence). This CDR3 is CASKLDRGYNEQFF. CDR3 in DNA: TGTGCCAGCAAGTTGGATCGAGGCTACAATGAGCAGTTCTTC.

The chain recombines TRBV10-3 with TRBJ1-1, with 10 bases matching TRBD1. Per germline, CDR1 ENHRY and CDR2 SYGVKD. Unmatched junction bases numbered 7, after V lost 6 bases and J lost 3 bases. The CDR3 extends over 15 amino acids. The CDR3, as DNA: TGTGCCATCAGAAAGGACAGGGGGGAGGACACTGAAGCTTTCTTT. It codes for CAIRKDRGEDTEAFF.

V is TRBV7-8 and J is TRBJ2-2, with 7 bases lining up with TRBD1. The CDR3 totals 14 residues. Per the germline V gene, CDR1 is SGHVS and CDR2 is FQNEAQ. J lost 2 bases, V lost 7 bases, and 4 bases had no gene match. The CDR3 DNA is TGTGCCAGCACCGACAGGGCCAACACCGGGGAGCTGTTTTTT. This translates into CASTDRANTGELFF.

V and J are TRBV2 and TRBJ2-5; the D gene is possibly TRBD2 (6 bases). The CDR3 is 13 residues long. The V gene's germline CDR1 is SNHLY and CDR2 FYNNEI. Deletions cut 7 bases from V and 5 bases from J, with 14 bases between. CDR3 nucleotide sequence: TGTGCCAGCAATTGGGGACGGGGGGAGACCCAGTACTTC. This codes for CASNWGRGETQYF.

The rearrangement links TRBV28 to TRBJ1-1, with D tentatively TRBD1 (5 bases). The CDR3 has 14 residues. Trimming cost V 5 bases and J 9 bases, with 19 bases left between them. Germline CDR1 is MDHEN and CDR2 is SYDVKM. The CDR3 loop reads CASSPRVPRAQAFF. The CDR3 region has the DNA TGTGCCAGCAGTCCCCGGGTACCCAGGGCCCAAGCTTTCTTT.

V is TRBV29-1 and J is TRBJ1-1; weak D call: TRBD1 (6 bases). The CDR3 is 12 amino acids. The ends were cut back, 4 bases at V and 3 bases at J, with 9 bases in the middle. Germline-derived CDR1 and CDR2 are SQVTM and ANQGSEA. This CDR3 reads CSVGRGHTEAFF. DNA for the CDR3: TGCAGCGTTGGCAGGGGTCACACTGAAGCTTTCTTT. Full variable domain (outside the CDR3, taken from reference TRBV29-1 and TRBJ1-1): SAVISQKPSRDICQRGTSLTIQCQVDSQVTMMFWYRQQPGQSLTLIATANQGSEATYESGFVIDKFPISRPNLTFSTLTVSNMSPEDSSIYLCSVGRGHTEAFFGQGTRLTVV.

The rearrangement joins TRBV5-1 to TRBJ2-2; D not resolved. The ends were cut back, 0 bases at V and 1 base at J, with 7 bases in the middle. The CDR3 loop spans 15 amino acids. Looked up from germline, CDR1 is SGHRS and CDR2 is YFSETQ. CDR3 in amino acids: CASSLGGENTGELFF. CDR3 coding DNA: TGCGCCAGCAGCTTGGGCGGAGAGAACACCGGGGAGCTGTTTTTT.

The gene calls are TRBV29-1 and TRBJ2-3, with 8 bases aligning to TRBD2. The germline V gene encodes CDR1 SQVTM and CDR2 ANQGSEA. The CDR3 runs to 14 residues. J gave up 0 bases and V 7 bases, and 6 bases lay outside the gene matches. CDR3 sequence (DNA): TGCAGCGCAACCGGGACTAGTAGCACAGATACGCAGTATTTT. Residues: CSATGTSSTDTQYF.

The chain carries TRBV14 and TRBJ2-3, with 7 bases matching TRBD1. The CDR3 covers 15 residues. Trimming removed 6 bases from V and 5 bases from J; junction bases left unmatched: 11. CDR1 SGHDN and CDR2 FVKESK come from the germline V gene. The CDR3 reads CASRQTGYGGDTQYF. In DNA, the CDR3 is TGTGCCAGCAGGCAGACAGGGTATGGCGGAGATACGCAGTATTTT.

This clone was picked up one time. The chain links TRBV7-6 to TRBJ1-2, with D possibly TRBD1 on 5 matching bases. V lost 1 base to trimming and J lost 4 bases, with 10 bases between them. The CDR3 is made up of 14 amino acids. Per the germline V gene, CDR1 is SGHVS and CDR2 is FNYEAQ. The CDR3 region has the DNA TGTGCCAGCAGCTTAGGCTCAGGGAGCTATGGCTACACCTTC. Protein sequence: CASSLGSGSYGYTF.